This T cell receptor beta chain stems from a study of tumor and adjacent non-tumor tissue in lung cancer. At the level of the study: The cohort had roughly 11 adenocarcinoma, a couple of squamous cell and 1 small cell patients. Overall study results and limits: Shorter survival was associated with higher TCR diversity in tumors. Significantly higher TCR diversity was found in tumor than normal lung.

The template was RNA from unsorted bulk tissue. This clonotype appeared once. Its target is unknown. A much larger clone lies a single base off, so this may be a read error. The CDR3 is 13 amino acids. CDR1 is MNHEY, CDR2 SVGAGI, per germline. TCRbeta libraries were built with three rounds of nested PCR, modified from ARM-PCR. TCRdb processed the multiplex PCR reads anew with MiXCR; each CDR3 protein has one entry. The data contain approximately 100,000 distinct CDR3 sequences, 75% of them singletons. Sequencing was performed on lung tumor tissue. The clonotype originates from a woman between 55 and 75 years old with non-small cell lung cancer. The chain couples TRBV6-5 to TRBJ2-5; D call uncertain. The CDR3 here is CAGSTGTQETHYF. As DNA, the CDR3 is TGTGCCGGGTCCACGGGTACACAAGAGACCCATTACTTC.